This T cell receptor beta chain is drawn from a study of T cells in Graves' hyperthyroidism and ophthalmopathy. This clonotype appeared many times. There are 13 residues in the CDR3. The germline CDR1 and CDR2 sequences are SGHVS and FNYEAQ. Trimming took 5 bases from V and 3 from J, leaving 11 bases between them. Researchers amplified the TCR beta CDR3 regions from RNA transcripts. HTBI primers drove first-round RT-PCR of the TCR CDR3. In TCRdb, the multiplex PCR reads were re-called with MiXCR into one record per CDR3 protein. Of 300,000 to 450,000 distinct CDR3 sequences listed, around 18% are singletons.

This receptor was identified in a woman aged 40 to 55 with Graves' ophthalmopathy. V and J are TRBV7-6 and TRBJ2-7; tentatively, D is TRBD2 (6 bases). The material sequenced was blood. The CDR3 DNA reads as TGTGCCAGCAGCCATGGAGGGGTCTACGAGCAGTACTTC. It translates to CASSHGGVYEQYF. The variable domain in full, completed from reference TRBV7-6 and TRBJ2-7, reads GAGVSQSPRYKVTKRGQDVALRCDPISGHVSLYWYRQALGQGPEFLTYFNYEAQQDKSGLPNDRFSAERPEGSISTLTIQRTEQRDSAMYRCASSHGGVYEQYFGPGTRLTVT.